These 29 T cell receptor beta chains share one sample of origin, sequenced in a study of metastatic and nonmetastatic thyroid tumors. TCRdb redid the clone calls on the PCR reads using MiXCR. The table shows approximately 40,000 clones, with 40% to 55% occurring only once. Every patient was untreated before thyroid surgery. The sample was tumor tissue. These receptors were collected from a male donor with papillary thyroid cancer or a benign thyroid nodule (not recorded which). Some clones in this sample may be carry-over from other donors' samples.

As for this clone: This may be a read error: a much more frequent sequence differs by one nucleotide. This chain connects TRBV20-1 to TRBJ2-7, with a weak D call TRBD1 (6 bases). Germline CDR1 reads DFQATT; CDR2 reads SNEGSKA (reference sequence). V dropped 6 bases and J dropped 4 bases, with 13 bases sitting between them. There are 12 residues in the CDR3. CDR3 bases: TGCAGTGCCATGGACAGACGTTACGAGCAGTACTTC. It is translated as CSAMDRRYEQYF.

The chain employs TRBV6-4 and TRBJ1-5; maybe TRBD1 (6 bases). V lost 3 bases and J 2 bases, leaving 8 bases between the germline ends. The CDR3 sequence is 14 residues long. CDR1 is MRHNA, CDR2 SNTAGT, per germline. CDR3: CASSEEGGNQPQHF. CDR3 nucleotides: TGTGCCAGCAGTGAAGAGGGGGGCAATCAGCCCCAGCATTTT.

The genes are TRBV18 and TRBJ1-6, with TRBD1 as a possible D gene (6 bases). The CDR3 is made up of 15 amino acids. The germline V gene encodes CDR1 KGHSH and CDR2 LQKENI. V lost 2 bases, J lost 8 bases, and 13 bases lay in between. This chain's CDR3 is CASSPDTGSDSPLHF. CDR3 nucleotide sequence: TGTGCCAGCTCACCAGATACAGGGTCGGATTCACCCCTCCACTTT.

This chain joins TRBV7-2 and TRBJ1-5; D uncertain. Germline V gene sequence: CDR1 SGHTA, CDR2 FQGNSA. Trimming took off 1 base at V and 3 bases at J, with 4 bases between the two ends. The CDR3 sequence is 13 residues long. As DNA, the CDR3 is TGTGCCAGCAGCTTAGTATACAATCAGCCCCAGCATTTT. Protein product: CASSLVYNQPQHF.

The chain combines TRBV6-1 with TRBJ2-5; 9 bases agree with TRBD2. This CDR3 comprises 17 residues. V was clipped by 4 bases and J by 2 bases; unmatched bases: 11. Germline V gene data show CDR1 as MNHNS and CDR2 as SASEGT. The CDR3, as DNA: TGTGCCAGCAGTGTACCGGGACTAGCACCCGAACAAGAGACCCAGTACTTC. This gives the protein CASSVPGLAPEQETQYF.

Only a few counts were recorded for this clone. The CDR3 DNA reads TGTGCCAGTAGCCCGGAGGACACTGAAGCTTTCTTT. This translates into CASSPEDTEAFF. This chain connects TRBV7-9 to TRBJ1-1, with D unresolved. The CDR3 length is 12 residues. Germline CDR1 reads SEHNR; CDR2 reads FQNEAQ (reference sequence). The V end was cut by 9 bases, the J end by 3 bases, with 11 bases between.

The V gene is TRBV20-1, the J gene TRBJ1-1, with D maybe TRBD1 (5 bases). Germline V gene lookup returns CDR1 DFQATT and CDR2 SNEGSKA (reference sequence). V was trimmed by 2 bases and J by 3 bases, leaving 13 bases between them. This CDR3 spans 14 amino acids. This chain's CDR3 is CSARYRYGDTEAFF. The CDR3 DNA is TGCAGTGCTAGATACAGGTACGGGGACACTGAAGCTTTCTTT.

For this clone: Germline and junction disagree at one end, which may indicate a read error. The gene calls are TRBV6-1 and TRBJ2-7; 7 bases are a match to TRBD1. Germline CDR1 is MNHNS and CDR2 is SASEGT. The CDR3 totals 15 residues. The CDR3 loop is CASSDPGQWLYERYF. CDR3 coding DNA: TGTGCCAGCAGTGACCCGGGACAGTGGCTCTACGAGCGGTACTTC.

This chain connects TRBV2 to TRBJ2-4, with 7 positions matching TRBD2. This CDR3 is built from 12 residues. Germline CDR1 is SNHLY and CDR2 is FYNNEI. V gave up 4 bases and J gave up 13 bases; unmatched junction bases: 7. Here the CDR3 reads CASSVIPGGQYF. CDR3 DNA: TGTGCCAGCAGTGTTATCCCGGGGGGACAGTACTTC. The whole variable domain, remainder taken from reference TRBV2 and TRBJ2-4, is EPEVTQTPSHQVTQMGQEVILRCVPISNHLYFYWYRQILGQKVEFLVSFYNNEISEKSEIFDDQFSVERPDGSNFTLKIRSTKLEDSAMYFCASSVIPGGQYFGAGTRLSVL.

This clone was counted a few times. V and J are TRBV20-1 and TRBJ2-7; tentative D call: TRBD1 (6 bases). The CDR3 totals 15 residues. Between the trimmed V and J ends, which lost 2 bases and 7 bases, there was a span of 21 bases. Germline V gene sequence: CDR1 DFQATT, CDR2 SNEGSKA (reference sequence). The CDR3, as DNA: TGCAGTGCTAGACTCCGGTTGGGGAGTCAGGGGGAGCAGTACTTC. It specifies CSARLRLGSQGEQYF.

The genes are TRBV5-1 and TRBJ1-2; D is possibly TRBD1 (5 bases). The V gene's germline CDR1 is SGHRS and CDR2 YFSETQ. The CDR3 runs 13 residues. V dropped 4 bases and J dropped 7 bases, with 14 bases sitting between them. CDR3 DNA: TGCGCCAGCAGCCCGTCATGGGGCACTGGCTACACCTTC. Amino acids: CASSPSWGTGYTF. Combining the CDR3 with reference TRBV5-1 and TRBJ1-2 gives the whole variable domain KAGVTQTPRYLIKTRGQQVTLSCSPISGHRSVSWYQQTPGQGLQFLFEYFSETQRNKGNFPGRFSGRQFSNSRSEMNVSTLELGDSALYLCASSPSWGTGYTFGSGTRLTVV.

This chain uses TRBV20-1 with TRBJ1-2; D may be TRBD1 (5 bases). V was clipped by 0 bases and J by 5 bases, with 22 bases between them. In germline, CDR1 is DFQATT, CDR2 SNEGSKA (reference sequence). The CDR3 contains 17 residues. The chain's CDR3 is CSARDPASGGGWYGYTF. The CDR3 DNA is TGCAGTGCTAGAGATCCGGCTTCAGGCGGGGGTTGGTATGGCTACACCTTC.

This sequence joins TRBV18 and TRBJ1-3; 8 positions agree with TRBD1. The CDR3 is 14 residues long. Germline trimming cut 3 bases from V and 8 bases from J; bases unmatched to any gene: 6. Germline loops: CDR1 KGHSH, CDR2 LQKENI. CDR3 nucleotides: TGTGCCAGCTCACCTCGACAGGGGAGGGACACCATATATTTT. Amino acids: CASSPRQGRDTIYF.

This sequence joins TRBV5-1 and TRBJ2-3, with D perhaps matching TRBD2 (6 bases). The CDR3 runs to 15 residues. The germline V gene has CDR1 SGHRS and CDR2 YFSETQ. The germline V and J ends were trimmed by 0 bases and 0 bases, with 8 bases remaining between them. The CDR3 nucleotides are TGCGCCAGCAGCTTGGCCGCGGGGAGCACAGATACGCAGTATTTT. Encoded protein: CASSLAAGSTDTQYF.

This clone was seen a handful of times. This chain uses TRBV27 with TRBJ1-2; 10 nucleotides align to TRBD1. This CDR3 has 14 amino acids. CDR1 is MNHEY, CDR2 SMNVEV, per germline (reference sequence). Unmatched junction bases numbered 7, after V lost 4 bases and J lost 8 bases. This chain's CDR3 is CASSYRDRGGGYTF. Here the CDR3 DNA reads TGTGCCAGCAGTTACCGGGACAGGGGTGGGGGCTACACCTTC.

This clone was seen a handful of times. The CDR3 here is CASSYSSSGIAKNIQYF. DNA of the CDR3: TGTGCCAGCAGTTACTCCTCAAGCGGGATAGCCAAAAACATTCAGTACTTC. The rearrangement links TRBV6-5 to TRBJ2-4; 7 bases are shared with TRBD2. Losses at the gene ends were 0 bases for V and 0 bases for J; bases not matched to a gene: 5. Germline V gene data show CDR1 as MNHEY and CDR2 as SVGAGI. The CDR3 has 17 residues.

This sequence joins TRBV9 and TRBJ1-4; D might be TRBD1 (6 bases). In germline, CDR1 is SGDLS, CDR2 YYNGEE. Trimming removed 4 bases from V and 7 bases from J, with 17 bases in between. This CDR3 is built from 15 residues. The CDR3 spells CASSKYWGAVEKLFF. In DNA, the CDR3 is TGTGCCAGCAGCAAATATTGGGGGGCAGTTGAAAAACTGTTTTTT.

This clone was detected ten times or more. The CDR3: CASSLDGLEQYF. CDR3 coding DNA: TGCGCCAGCAGCTTGGATGGCCTCGAGCAGTACTTC. This rearrangement joins TRBV5-1 to TRBJ2-7; D gene uncertain. This CDR3 contains 12 residues. Germline values: CDR1 SGHRS, CDR2 YFSETQ. V lost 0 bases and J lost 6, with 7 bases in between.

The chain employs TRBV9 and TRBJ1-1, with D tentatively TRBD1 (6 bases). Per germline, CDR1 SGDLS and CDR2 YYNGEE. The V end was cut by 4 bases, the J end by 0 bases, with 10 bases between. CDR3 length: 14 residues. The CDR3 DNA reads as TGTGCCAGCAGCACATCAGGGGTGAACACTGAAGCTTTCTTT. Translating gives CASSTSGVNTEAFF.

The sample holds a few counts of this clone. This sequence joins TRBV12-3 or TRBV12-4 and TRBJ2-1; unclear D gene. V gave up 6 bases and J gave up 7 bases, with 13 bases separating them. The CDR3 is made up of 13 amino acids. As DNA, the CDR3 is TGTGCCAGCAGGACCGCGATTGATAATGAGCAGTTCTTC. Encoded protein: CASRTAIDNEQFF.

The chain links TRBV20-1 to TRBJ2-7; the D is unclear. The CDR3 is 14 amino acids. Trimming cost V 0 bases and J 2 bases, with 11 bases left between them. CDR1 is DFQATT and CDR2 is SNEGSKA in the germline V gene (reference sequence). The CDR3 nucleotides are TGCAGTGCTAGAGATCCCCCAAGCCCCTACGAGCAGTACTTC. It translates to CSARDPPSPYEQYF.

The chain recombines TRBV7-3 with TRBJ2-2; TRBD1 or TRBD2 may be the D gene (5 bases each). The CDR3 extends over 16 amino acids. V lost 4 bases and J 4 bases, leaving 16 bases between the germline ends. CDR1 is SGHTA and CDR2 is FQGTGA in the germline V gene. CDR3 in amino acids: CASSSLGPGTTGELFF. CDR3 coding DNA: TGTGCCAGCAGCTCATTAGGCCCGGGGACCACCGGGGAGCTGTTTTTT.

CDR3 nucleotide sequence: TGTGCCAGCAGCCAAGGACGACGGGATGAGCAGTTCTTC. It yields the protein CASSQGRRDEQFF. V gene TRBV4-2 combines with J gene TRBJ2-1; D gene unclear. CDR1 is LGHNA and CDR2 is YNFKEQ in the germline V gene. V lost 1 base, J lost 8 bases, and 9 bases lay in between. The CDR3 has 13 residues.

The rearrangement joins TRBV20-1 to TRBJ2-3; 10 nucleotides agree with TRBD2. Germline-derived CDR1 and CDR2 are DFQATT and SNEGSKA (reference sequence). J was trimmed by 2 bases and V by 5 bases; bases with no gene match: 16. The CDR3 has 18 amino acids. DNA of the CDR3: TGCAGTGCTCGTCCTCCGGGACTAGCGTCAATCGTCACAGATACGCAGTATTTT. Translating gives CSARPPGLASIVTDTQYF.

The rearrangement uses TRBV7-9 and TRBJ2-1; D is perhaps TRBD2 (6 bases). The V and J ends lost 8 bases and 7 bases respectively, with 12 bases between them. This CDR3 spans 12 amino acids. Per germline, CDR1 SEHNR and CDR2 FQNEAQ (reference sequence). As DNA, the CDR3 is TGTGCCAGCCAAGGCGGGGTAAATGAGCAGTTCTTC. Translating it yields CASQGGVNEQFF.

The chain has TRBV6-1 and TRBJ2-3; D call uncertain. The germline V and J ends were trimmed by 7 bases and 10 bases, with 12 bases remaining between them. Germline V gene sequence: CDR1 MNHNS, CDR2 SASEGT. CDR3 length: 11 residues. The DNA of the CDR3 is TGTGCCAGCACCCTTGCAGTAGCGCAGTATTTT. This encodes CASTLAVAQYF.

J is TRBJ1-2 and V is TRBV9, with unresolved D. The germline CDR1 and CDR2 sequences are SGDLS and YYNGEE. V was clipped by 0 bases and J by 2 bases, with 8 bases between them. The CDR3 is made up of 14 amino acids. The CDR3 sequence: CASSVGRENYGYTF. The CDR3 coding sequence is TGTGCCAGCAGCGTAGGACGGGAAAACTATGGCTACACCTTC. The full variable domain, rest sourced from reference TRBV9 and TRBJ1-2, is DSGVTQTPKHLITATGQRVTLRCSPRSGDLSVYWYQQSLDQGLQFLIQYYNGEERAKGNILERFSAQQFPDLHSELNLSSLELGDSALYFCASSVGRENYGYTFGSGTRLTVV.

The genes are TRBV7-9 and TRBJ2-2; D might be TRBD2 (6 bases). This CDR3 has 15 residues. Deletions cut 5 bases from V and 4 bases from J, with 14 bases between. Germline-derived CDR1 and CDR2 are SEHNR and FQNEAQ (reference sequence). CDR3 loop: CASSPGLSITGELFF. The CDR3 DNA reads TGTGCCAGCAGCCCGGGACTCTCTATCACCGGGGAGCTGTTTTTT. Based on the CDR3 plus reference TRBV7-9 and TRBJ2-2, the full variable domain is DTGVSQNPRHKITKRGQNVTFRCDPISEHNRLYWYRQTLGQGPEFLTYFQNEAQLEKSRLLSDRFSAERPKGSFSTLEIQRTEQGDSAMYLCASSPGLSITGELFFGEGSRLTVL.

The V gene is TRBV20-1, the J gene TRBJ2-1, with no clear D. CDR1 is DFQATT and CDR2 is SNEGSKA in the germline V gene (reference sequence). Trimming removed 3 bases at V and 3 bases at J, with 6 bases between. There are 12 residues in the CDR3. The CDR3 bases are TGCAGTGCTAGCATCGGCTACAATGAGCAGTTCTTC. Translating it yields CSASIGYNEQFF.